These 25 T cell receptor beta chains came from one sample sequenced in a study of blood T cell repertoires in COVID-19. TCRdb's table, derived via immunoSEQ multiplex PCR, lists solely in-frame clones and lacks some. The sample contains roughly 190,000 clones, approximately 86% of which appear only once. Sequencing was done on a sample of PBMCs or T cells enriched from blood (not recorded which). These TCRs come from a woman aged 55-75 years with acute COVID-19.

This chain uses TRBV7-2 with TRBJ2-1; 10 nucleotides line up with TRBD1. The CDR3 has 15 amino acids. Per germline, CDR1 SGHTA and CDR2 FQGNSA. Trimming at V came to 5 bases and at J to 8 bases, leaving 9 bases not matched to a gene. The CDR3 is CASSTRTGGLDEQFF. CDR3 DNA sequence: TGTGCCAGCAGCACGAGGACAGGGGGATTGGATGAGCAGTTCTTC.

The chain joins TRBV7-9 to TRBJ2-7; D gene ambiguous. V dropped 2 bases and J dropped 6 bases, with 11 bases sitting between them. The CDR3 length is 13 residues. Germline CDR1 and CDR2: SEHNR and FQNEAQ (reference sequence). Here the CDR3 DNA reads TGTGCCAGCAGCTTATTCCCCGCGGTCGAGCAGTACTTC. It translates to CASSLFPAVEQYF.

This clone was observed a handful of times. This chain uses TRBV7-2 with TRBJ2-7; TRBD1 might be the D (6 bases). This CDR3 comprises 15 residues. V was cut by 3 bases and J by 3 bases, with 15 bases left in between. Per the germline V gene, CDR1 is SGHTA and CDR2 is FQGNSA. In DNA, the CDR3 is TGTGCCAGCAGCTTGTCCGCGTCAGGGGTCTACGAGCAGTACTTC. This codes for CASSLSASGVYEQYF.

The V gene is TRBV9, the J gene TRBJ2-3; 10 bases are a match to TRBD2. CDR3 length: 15 amino acids. The trim removed 3 bases at V and 5 bases at J, leaving 6 bases unmatched. The germline V gene has CDR1 SGDLS and CDR2 YYNGEE. The CDR3 bases are TGTGCCAGCAGCGAGGGGACTAGCGACAGAGATACGCAGTATTTT. Amino acid sequence: CASSEGTSDRDTQYF.

The chain recombines TRBV15 with TRBJ2-7; 7 nucleotides match TRBD1. Trimming cost V 3 bases and J 2 bases; bases outside gene matches: 7. Germline-derived CDR1 and CDR2 are LNHNV and YYDKDF (reference sequence). CDR3 length: 15 residues. CDR3 DNA: TGTGCCACCAGCAGGGAAAACAGGGGCGCCTACGAGCAGTACTTC. This gives the protein CATSRENRGAYEQYF.

The chain recombines TRBV2 with TRBJ1-2, with 8 bases matching TRBD1. The V and J ends lost 2 bases and 4 bases, in that order; junction bases with no gene match: 3. The CDR3 length is 14 residues. Per germline, CDR1 SNHLY and CDR2 FYNNEI. The CDR3 sequence is CASSEQTGAYGYTF. DNA of the CDR3: TGTGCCAGCAGTGAACAGACAGGGGCCTATGGCTACACCTTC.

This chain connects TRBV29-1 to TRBJ2-5, with D perhaps matching TRBD1 (5 bases). Trimming took 3 bases from V and 5 from J, leaving 16 bases between them. Per germline, CDR1 SQVTM and CDR2 ANQGSEA. The CDR3 contains 14 residues. CDR3 loop: CSVEPAGIYETQYF. The DNA of the CDR3 is TGCAGCGTTGAGCCCGCAGGGATCTATGAGACCCAGTACTTC.

This sequence joins TRBV5-1 and TRBJ2-3, with TRBD2 matching over 10 bases. The germline gives CDR1 SGHRS, CDR2 YFSETQ. The CDR3 length is 15 residues. The trim removed 2 bases at V and 2 bases at J, leaving 2 bases unmatched. The CDR3 DNA is TGCGCCAGCAGCTTTAGCGGGGGGCTCACAGATACGCAGTATTTT. It yields the protein CASSFSGGLTDTQYF.

The chain recombines TRBV19 with TRBJ1-2, with 7 bases matching TRBD1. V shed 3 bases, J shed 7 bases, and the junction held 8 bases outside the gene matches. Per germline, CDR1 LNHDA and CDR2 SQIVND (reference sequence). This CDR3 is 14 amino acids long. The CDR3 nucleotides are TGTGCCAGTAGTATTAGGCAGGGGGAAGGTGGCTACACCTTC. Protein: CASSIRQGEGGYTF. Looking up the rest from reference TRBV19 and TRBJ1-2 gives the full variable domain: DGGITQSPKYLFRKEGQNVTLSCEQNLNHDAMYWYRQDPGQGLRLIYYSQIVNDFQKGDIAEGYSVSREKKESFPLTVTSAQKNPTAFYLCASSIRQGEGGYTFGSGTRLTVV.

The V gene is TRBV5-1, the J gene TRBJ1-5; 7 bases agree with TRBD1. The CDR3 covers 14 residues. V lost 3 bases and J lost 7; bases outside the gene matches: 7. Germline CDR1 SGHRS, CDR2 YFSETQ. The CDR3, as DNA: TGCGCCAGCAGCTATACAGGGGAAGGGCAGCCCCAGCATTTT. Protein product: CASSYTGEGQPQHF.

The chain carries TRBV11-2 and TRBJ2-2, with D perhaps matching TRBD2 (6 bases). Trimming took 5 bases from V and 1 from J, leaving 14 bases between them. CDR1 and CDR2 (germline): SGHAT, FQNNGV. CDR3 length equals 16 residues. This chain's CDR3 is CASSLIGTRNTGELFF. The CDR3 coding sequence is TGTGCCAGCAGCCTGATCGGGACTCGGAACACCGGGGAGCTGTTTTTT.

The count of this clone is one. The rearrangement joins TRBV2 to TRBJ2-1, with no clear D. Germline CDR1 reads SNHLY; CDR2 reads FYNNEI. The ends were cut back, 7 bases at V and 0 bases at J, with 13 bases in the middle. The length of the CDR3 is 15 residues. The CDR3 is CASTLGSSSYNEQFF. In DNA form, the CDR3 reads TGTGCCAGCACATTGGGCTCATCCTCCTACAATGAGCAGTTCTTC.

In this sample, this clone turned up once. The chain couples TRBV7-6 to TRBJ2-1; TRBD1 might be the D (6 bases). The V end was cut by 6 bases, the J end by 5 bases, with 11 bases between. The CDR3 runs 13 residues. Germline V gene lookup returns CDR1 SGHVS and CDR2 FNYEAQ. The CDR3 DNA reads as TGTGCCAGCAGGGGGGCGGACCACAATGAGCAGTTCTTC. Amino acids: CASRGADHNEQFF.

J is TRBJ1-1 and V is TRBV6-5; D uncertain. CDR1 and CDR2 from the germline V gene are MNHEY and SVGAGI. Trimming took 0 bases from V and 4 from J, leaving 15 bases between them. The CDR3 is made up of 16 amino acids. The CDR3 sequence: CASSYSRPPLPTEAFF. As DNA, the CDR3 is TGTGCCAGCAGTTACTCGCGTCCGCCATTGCCCACTGAAGCTTTCTTT.

This sequence joins TRBV27 and TRBJ1-3; 7 nucleotides match TRBD1. Per the germline V gene, CDR1 is MNHEY and CDR2 is SMNVEV (reference sequence). The junction had 5 bases not matched to a gene; V was cut back by 6 bases and J by 0 bases. The CDR3 is 15 amino acids. The CDR3 DNA follows: TGTGCCAGCAGGCCGACAGGGACCTCTGGAAACACCATATATTTT. Its translation is CASRPTGTSGNTIYF.

This rearrangement joins TRBV27 to TRBJ1-6; D may be TRBD1 (6 bases). With 4 bases removed from V and 8 bases from J, the gap between germline ends came to 21 bases. Germline V gene sequence: CDR1 MNHEY, CDR2 SMNVEV (reference sequence). This CDR3 is built from 17 residues. The chain's CDR3 is CASSSYRDTTGDSPLHF. CDR3 nucleotides: TGTGCCAGCAGTTCCTACCGGGACACTACTGGGGATTCACCCCTCCACTTT.

The chain couples TRBV19 to TRBJ2-4; no reliable D call. Trimming removed 8 bases from V and 6 bases from J, with 11 bases in between. The germline CDR1 and CDR2 sequences are LNHDA and SQIVND (reference sequence). CDR3 size: 12 residues. The DNA for the CDR3 is TGTGCCAGTTACGGCGGTAGAAACATTCAGTACTTC. This codes for CASYGGRNIQYF.

V is TRBV3-1 (or the pseudogene TRBV3-2) and J is TRBJ2-5; D uncertain. V gave up 0 bases and J gave up 4 bases, with 18 bases separating them. Germline loops: CDR1 LGHDT, CDR2 YNNKEL (reference sequence). This CDR3 contains 17 residues. CDR3 amino acids: CASSQERLGYKIETQYF. CDR3 DNA sequence: TGTGCCAGCAGCCAAGAAAGGTTGGGCTATAAGATAGAGACCCAGTACTTC.

The chain links TRBV6-2 or TRBV6-3 to TRBJ2-7, with a tentative D call TRBD1 (6 bases). CDR3 length equals 13 residues. Germline CDR1 and CDR2: MNHEY and SVGEGT. V was shortened by 5 bases and J by 2 bases, with 10 bases between the two germline ends. CDR3 DNA sequence: TGTGCCAGCAGTACTGGACAGACCTACGAGCAGTACGTC. Its translation: CASSTGQTYEQYV.

The V gene is TRBV21-1, the J gene TRBJ2-7; the listed D gene, TRBD2, was not tested against the DNA. TRBV21-1 is a pseudogene segment. The CDR3 is 16 amino acids. This CDR3 is CASRGGLAGPPYEQYF. CDR3 nucleotide sequence: TGTGCCAGCAGGGGAGGACTAGCGGGCCCCCCCTACGAGCAGTACTTC.

This chain links TRBV9 with TRBJ1-2; no clear D gene. Trimming shortened V by 0 bases and J by 4 bases, and 16 bases separated the two germline ends. The CDR3 is 16 residues long. Germline V CDR1 and CDR2: SGDLS, YYNGEE. The CDR3 nucleotides are TGTGCCAGCAGCGTAGGGGAGGGAGAGGGTACCTATGGCTACACCTTC. It codes for CASSVGEGEGTYGYTF.

The V call is TRBV9, the J call TRBJ2-3; weak D call: TRBD1 (5 bases). Germline lookup yields CDR1 SGDLS and CDR2 YYNGEE. Between the trimmed V and J ends, which lost 3 bases and 2 bases, there was a span of 13 bases. The CDR3 loop spans 15 amino acids. In DNA form, the CDR3 reads TGTGCCAGCAGCGACAGGAAACTCCCCACAGATACGCAGTATTTT. The encoded protein is CASSDRKLPTDTQYF.

This clone was detected many times. V is TRBV2 and J is TRBJ2-3; a weak D match, TRBD2 (7 bases). Germline V lookup: CDR1 SNHLY, CDR2 FYNNEI. The CDR3 length is 13 residues. Trimming removed 11 bases at V and 1 base at J, with 13 bases between. CDR3 in DNA: TGTGCCGGGGGGGCCGTCGGCACAGATACGCAGTATTTT. Translation gives CAGGAVGTDTQYF.

The chain recombines TRBV9 with TRBJ1-1; 8 bases are shared with TRBD1. The V gene end was trimmed by 0 bases and the J gene end by 4 bases; junction bases not matched to a gene: 11. Germline lookup yields CDR1 SGDLS and CDR2 YYNGEE. The CDR3 contains 17 residues. CDR3 sequence reads: CASSVGRGLLGSTEAFF. CDR3 in DNA: TGTGCCAGCAGCGTAGGCAGGGGGCTATTAGGAAGCACTGAAGCTTTCTTT.

Concerning this clone: The DNA is left out, because the CDR3 cannot be placed on it with certainty; the CDR3 is given as TCRdb lists it. The CDR3 is CASSRRSVAGGSLFF. The genes are TRBV14 and TRBJ2-1; TRBD2 is taken as the D call from the table, unchecked against the DNA. In germline, CDR1 is SGHDN, CDR2 FVKESK. Counting both end residues, the CDR3 totals 15 amino acids.